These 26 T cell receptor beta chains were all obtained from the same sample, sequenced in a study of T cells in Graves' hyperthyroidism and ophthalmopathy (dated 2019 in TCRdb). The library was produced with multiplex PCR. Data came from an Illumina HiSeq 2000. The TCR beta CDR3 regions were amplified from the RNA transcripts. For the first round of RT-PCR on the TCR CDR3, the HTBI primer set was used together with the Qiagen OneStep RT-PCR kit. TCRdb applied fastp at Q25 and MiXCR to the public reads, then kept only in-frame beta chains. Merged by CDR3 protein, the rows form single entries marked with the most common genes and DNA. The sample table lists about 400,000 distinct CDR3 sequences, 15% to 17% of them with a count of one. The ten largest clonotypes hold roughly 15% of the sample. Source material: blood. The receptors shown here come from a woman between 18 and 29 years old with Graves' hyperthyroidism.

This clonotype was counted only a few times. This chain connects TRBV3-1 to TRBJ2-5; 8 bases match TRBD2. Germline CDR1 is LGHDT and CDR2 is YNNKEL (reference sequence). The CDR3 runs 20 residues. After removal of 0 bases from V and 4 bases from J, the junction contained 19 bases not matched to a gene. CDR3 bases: TGTGCCAGCAGCCAAGATCTCGGGTTTGCGGGAGGAGAAGTGGGAGAGACCCAGTACTTC. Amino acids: CASSQDLGFAGGEVGETQYF.

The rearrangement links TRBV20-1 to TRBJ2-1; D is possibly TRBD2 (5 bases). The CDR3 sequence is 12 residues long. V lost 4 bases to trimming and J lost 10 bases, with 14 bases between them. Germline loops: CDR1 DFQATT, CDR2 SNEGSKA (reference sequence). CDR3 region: CSATKGEHEQFF. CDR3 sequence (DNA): TGCAGTGCTACGAAGGGAGAGCACGAGCAGTTCTTC.

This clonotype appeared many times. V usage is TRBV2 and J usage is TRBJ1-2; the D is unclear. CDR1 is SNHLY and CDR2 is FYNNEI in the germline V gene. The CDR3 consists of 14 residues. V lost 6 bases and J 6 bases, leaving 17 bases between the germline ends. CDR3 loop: CASSIRVVGDGYTF. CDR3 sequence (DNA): TGTGCCAGCAGCATTAGGGTAGTTGGCGATGGCTACACCTTC.

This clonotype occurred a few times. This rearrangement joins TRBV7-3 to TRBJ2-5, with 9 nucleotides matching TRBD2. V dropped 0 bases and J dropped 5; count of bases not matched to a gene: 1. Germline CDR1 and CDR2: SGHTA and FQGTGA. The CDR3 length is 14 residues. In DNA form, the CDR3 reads TGTGCCAGCAGCTTAACGGCGGGAGGGGAGACCCAGTACTTC. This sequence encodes CASSLTAGGETQYF.

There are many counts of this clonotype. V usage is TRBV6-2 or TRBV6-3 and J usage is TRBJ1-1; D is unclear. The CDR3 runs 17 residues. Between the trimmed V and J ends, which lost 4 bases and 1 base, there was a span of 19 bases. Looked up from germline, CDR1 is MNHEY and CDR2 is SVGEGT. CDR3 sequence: CASSLSTSWRGNTEAFF. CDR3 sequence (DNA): TGTGCCAGCAGTTTATCTACGAGTTGGCGAGGGAACACTGAAGCTTTCTTT.

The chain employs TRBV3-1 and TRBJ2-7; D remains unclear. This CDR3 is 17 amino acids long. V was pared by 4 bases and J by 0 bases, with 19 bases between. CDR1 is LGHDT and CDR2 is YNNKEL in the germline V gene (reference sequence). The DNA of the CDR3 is TGTGCCAGCAGCCCCTTTATAAGCGCCGTAAGCTCCTACGAGCAGTACTTC. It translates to CASSPFISAVSSYEQYF.

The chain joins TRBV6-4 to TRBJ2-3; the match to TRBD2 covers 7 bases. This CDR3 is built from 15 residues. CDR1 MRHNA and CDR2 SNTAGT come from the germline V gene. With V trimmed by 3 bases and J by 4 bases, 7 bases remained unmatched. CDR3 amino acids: CASSEASGTADTQYF. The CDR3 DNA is TGTGCCAGCAGTGAGGCTAGCGGAACGGCAGATACGCAGTATTTT.

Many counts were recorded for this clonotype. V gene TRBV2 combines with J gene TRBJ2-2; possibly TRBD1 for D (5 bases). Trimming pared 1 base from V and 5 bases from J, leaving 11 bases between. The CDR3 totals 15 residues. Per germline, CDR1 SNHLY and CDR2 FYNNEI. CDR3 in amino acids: CASSEVRVVTGELFF. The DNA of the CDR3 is TGTGCCAGCAGTGAAGTCAGGGTCGTAACCGGGGAGCTGTTTTTT.

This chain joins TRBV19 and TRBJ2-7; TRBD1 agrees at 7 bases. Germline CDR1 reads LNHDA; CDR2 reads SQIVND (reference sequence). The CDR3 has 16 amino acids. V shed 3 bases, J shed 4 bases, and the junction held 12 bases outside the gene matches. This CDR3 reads CASSMQSLGQRYEQYF. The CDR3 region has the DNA TGTGCCAGTAGTATGCAAAGCTTGGGACAGCGATACGAGCAGTACTTC.

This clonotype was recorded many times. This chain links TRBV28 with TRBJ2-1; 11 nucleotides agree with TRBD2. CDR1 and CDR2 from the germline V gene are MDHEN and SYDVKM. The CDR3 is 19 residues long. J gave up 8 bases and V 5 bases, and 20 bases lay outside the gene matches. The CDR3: CASSLAPGLAEPTGDEQFF. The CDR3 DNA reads TGTGCCAGCAGTCTGGCGCCGGGACTAGCGGAACCCACTGGGGATGAGCAGTTCTTC.

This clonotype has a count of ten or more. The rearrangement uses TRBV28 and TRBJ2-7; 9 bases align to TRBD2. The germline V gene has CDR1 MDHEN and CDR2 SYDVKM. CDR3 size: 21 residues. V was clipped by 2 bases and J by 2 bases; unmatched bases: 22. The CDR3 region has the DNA TGTGCCAGCAGTTTAAAGGCCGATAGGAGGATGACTAGCGGAGGACCCTACGAGCAGTACTTC. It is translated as CASSLKADRRMTSGGPYEQYF. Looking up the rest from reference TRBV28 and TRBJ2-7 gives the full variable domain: DVKVTQSSRYLVKRTGEKVFLECVQDMDHENMFWYRQDPGLGLRLIYFSYDVKMKEKGDIPEGYSVSREKKERFSLILESASTNQTSMYLCASSLKADRRMTSGGPYEQYFGPGTRLTVT.

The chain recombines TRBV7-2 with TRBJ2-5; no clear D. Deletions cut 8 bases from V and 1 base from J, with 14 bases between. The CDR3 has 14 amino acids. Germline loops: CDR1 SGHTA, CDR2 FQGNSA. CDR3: CASGQLIIQETQYF. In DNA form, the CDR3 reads TGTGCCAGCGGCCAACTCATAATCCAAGAGACCCAGTACTTC.

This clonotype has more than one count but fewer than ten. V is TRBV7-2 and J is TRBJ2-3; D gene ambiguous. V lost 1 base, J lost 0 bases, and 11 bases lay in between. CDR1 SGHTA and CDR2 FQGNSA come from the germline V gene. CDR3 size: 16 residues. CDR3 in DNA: TGTGCCAGCAGCTTAGTCACGACCGTCAGCACAGATACGCAGTATTTT. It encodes CASSLVTTVSTDTQYF.

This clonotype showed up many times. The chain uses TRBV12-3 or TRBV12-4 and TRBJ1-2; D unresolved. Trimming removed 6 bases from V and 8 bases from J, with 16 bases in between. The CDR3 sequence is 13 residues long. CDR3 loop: CASSRVAYVGYTF. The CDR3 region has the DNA TGTGCCAGCAGCCGGGTCGCCTATGTCGGCTACACCTTC.

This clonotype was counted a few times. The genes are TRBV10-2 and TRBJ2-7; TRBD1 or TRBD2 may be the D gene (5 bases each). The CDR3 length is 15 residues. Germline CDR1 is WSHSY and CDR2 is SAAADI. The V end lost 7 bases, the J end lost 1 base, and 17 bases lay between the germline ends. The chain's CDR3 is CASTYPGRSSYEQYF. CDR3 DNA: TGCGCCAGCACCTACCCGGGACGGTCGTCCTACGAGCAGTACTTC.

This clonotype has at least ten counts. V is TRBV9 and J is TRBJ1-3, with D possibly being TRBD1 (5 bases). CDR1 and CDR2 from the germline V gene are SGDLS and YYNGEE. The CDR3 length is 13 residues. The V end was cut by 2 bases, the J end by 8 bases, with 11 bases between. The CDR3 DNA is TGTGCCAGCAGCGTCGGACATACTGACACCATATATTTT. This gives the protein CASSVGHTDTIYF.

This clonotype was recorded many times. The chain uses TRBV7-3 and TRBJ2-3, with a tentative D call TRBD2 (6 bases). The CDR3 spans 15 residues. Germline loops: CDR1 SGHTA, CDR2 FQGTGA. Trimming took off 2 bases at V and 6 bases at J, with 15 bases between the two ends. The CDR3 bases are TGTGCCAGCAGCTTATCCGATGTGAGCGGGGATACGCAGTATTTT. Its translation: CASSLSDVSGDTQYF.

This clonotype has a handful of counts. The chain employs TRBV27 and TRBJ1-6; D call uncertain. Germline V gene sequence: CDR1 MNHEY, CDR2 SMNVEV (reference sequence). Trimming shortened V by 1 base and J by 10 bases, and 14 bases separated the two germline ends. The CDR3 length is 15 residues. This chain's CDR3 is CASSLFGGIGSPLHF. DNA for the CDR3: TGTGCCAGCAGTTTATTCGGAGGGATTGGATCACCCCTCCACTTT.

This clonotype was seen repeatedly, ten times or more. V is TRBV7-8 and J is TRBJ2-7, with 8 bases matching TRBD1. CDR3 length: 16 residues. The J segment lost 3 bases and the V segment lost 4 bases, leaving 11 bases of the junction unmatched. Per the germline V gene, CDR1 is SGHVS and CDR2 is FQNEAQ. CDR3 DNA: TGTGCCAGCAGCTCCCCGGACAGGGCGCCCCGCTACGAGCAGTACTTC. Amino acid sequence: CASSSPDRAPRYEQYF.

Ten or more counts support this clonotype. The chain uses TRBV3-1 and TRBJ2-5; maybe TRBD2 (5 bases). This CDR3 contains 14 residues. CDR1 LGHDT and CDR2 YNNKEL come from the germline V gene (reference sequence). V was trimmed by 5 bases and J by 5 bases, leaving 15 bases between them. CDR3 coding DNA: TGTGCCAGCAGCAGCCCCGGGAAAGAGGAGACCCAGTACTTC. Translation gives CASSSPGKEETQYF.

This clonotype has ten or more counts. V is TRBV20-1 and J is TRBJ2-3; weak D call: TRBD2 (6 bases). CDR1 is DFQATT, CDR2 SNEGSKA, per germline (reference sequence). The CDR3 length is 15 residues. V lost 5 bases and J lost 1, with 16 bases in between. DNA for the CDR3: TGCAGTGCTCCGGGTGTAGCGGACGGCACAGATACGCAGTATTTT. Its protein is CSAPGVADGTDTQYF.

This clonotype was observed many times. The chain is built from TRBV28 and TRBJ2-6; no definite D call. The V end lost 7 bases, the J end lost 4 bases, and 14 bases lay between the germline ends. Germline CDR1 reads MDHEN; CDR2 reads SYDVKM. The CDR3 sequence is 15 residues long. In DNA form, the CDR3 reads TGTGCCAGCACTCTGGTGGGTTCCGGGGCCAACGTCCTGACTTTC. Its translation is CASTLVGSGANVLTF.

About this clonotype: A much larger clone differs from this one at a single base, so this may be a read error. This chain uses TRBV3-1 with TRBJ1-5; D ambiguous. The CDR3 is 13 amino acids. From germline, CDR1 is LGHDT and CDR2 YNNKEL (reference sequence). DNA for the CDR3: TGTGCCAGCGGCCAAGATCTAGAGCAGCCCCAGCATTTT. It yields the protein CASGQDLEQPQHF. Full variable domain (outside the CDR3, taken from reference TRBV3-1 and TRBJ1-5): DTAVSQTPKYLVTQMGNDKSIKCEQNLGHDTMYWYKQDSKKFLKIMFSYNNKELIINETVPNRFSPKSPDKAHLNLHINSLELGDSAVYFCASGQDLEQPQHFGDGTRLSIL.

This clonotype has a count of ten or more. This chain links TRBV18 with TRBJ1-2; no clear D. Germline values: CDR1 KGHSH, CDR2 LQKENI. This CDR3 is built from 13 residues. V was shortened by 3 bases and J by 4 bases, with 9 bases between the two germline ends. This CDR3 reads CASSPGPAYGYTF. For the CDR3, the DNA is TGTGCCAGCTCACCCGGACCTGCCTATGGCTACACCTTC.

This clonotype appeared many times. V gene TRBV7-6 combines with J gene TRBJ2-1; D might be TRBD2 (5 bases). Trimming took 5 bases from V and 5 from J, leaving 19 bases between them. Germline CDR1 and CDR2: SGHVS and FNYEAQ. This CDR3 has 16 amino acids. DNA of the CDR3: TGTGCCAGCAGCCGGGGATTAGCGTCCCCAGACAATGAGCAGTTCTTC. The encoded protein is CASSRGLASPDNEQFF.

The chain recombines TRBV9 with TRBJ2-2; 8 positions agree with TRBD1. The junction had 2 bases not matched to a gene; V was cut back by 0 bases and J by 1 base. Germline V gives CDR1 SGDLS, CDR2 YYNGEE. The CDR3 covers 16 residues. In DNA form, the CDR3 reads TGTGCCAGCAGCGTAGCTGACAGGGGGAACACCGGGGAGCTGTTTTTT. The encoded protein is CASSVADRGNTGELFF.